Below, 3 T cell receptor beta chains from the same sample are listed, as sequenced in a study of blood T cell repertoires in COVID-19. Sequencing was performed with immunoSEQ multiplex PCR; in TCRdb, only in-frame clones are kept and a portion is missing. The sample has over 250,000 clones, approximately 85% seen once. The specimen was peripheral blood. These receptors were collected from a human donor in a cohort sampled during active COVID-19.

This chain links TRBV2 with TRBJ2-7; TRBD1 is a possible D gene (7 bases). This CDR3 is built from 15 residues. V was trimmed by 8 bases and J by 3 bases, leaving 20 bases between them. Germline V lookup: CDR1 SNHLY, CDR2 FYNNEI. In DNA, the CDR3 is TGTGCCAGCCTCAGGGGGGAATTGGATATCTACGAGCAGTACTTC. Translated, it gives CASLRGELDIYEQYF.

The rearrangement uses TRBV7-2 and TRBJ2-5; TRBD2 matches 8 bases. The V gene end was trimmed by 6 bases and the J gene end by 5 bases; junction bases not matched to a gene: 8. In germline, CDR1 is SGHTA, CDR2 FQGNSA. The CDR3 is 14 amino acids. The CDR3 here is CASRQGLAGETQYF. Written as DNA, the CDR3 is TGTGCCAGCAGACAAGGACTAGCCGGTGAGACCCAGTACTTC.

The CDR3 protein is CASSSQGDRASEAFF. The DNA for the CDR3 is TGTGCCAGCAGCTCCCAAGGGGACAGGGCATCTGAAGCTTTCTTT. The chain employs TRBV9 and TRBJ1-1; TRBD1 agrees at 9 bases. The J segment lost 6 bases and the V segment lost 4 bases, leaving 10 bases of the junction unmatched. This CDR3 comprises 15 residues. Per germline, CDR1 SGDLS and CDR2 YYNGEE. Supplemented by reference TRBV9 and TRBJ1-1, the full variable domain reads DSGVTQTPKHLITATGQRVTLRCSPRSGDLSVYWYQQSLDQGLQFLIQYYNGEERAKGNILERFSAQQFPDLHSELNLSSLELGDSALYFCASSSQGDRASEAFFGQGTRLTVV.